This T cell receptor beta chain emerged from a study of T-cell reconstitution after alpha-beta-depleted transplantation in children. Broader study findings: By about two months after transplant, alpha-beta T cells reportedly arose from several hundred graft clones that had expanded. Newly produced T cells mostly accounted for T-cell counts and diversity one year post-transplant. TCRbeta diversity was high at day 60 in some patients (a result of surviving recipient T cells and thymic progenitors).

This sample's TCRbeta library carried unique molecular identifier barcodes. One entry per CDR3 protein, called by TCRdb with MiXCR from the PCR reads. The table records under 300,000 distinct CDR3 sequences, approximately 10% of them present only once. Germline CDR1 reads SEHNR; CDR2 reads FQNEAQ (reference sequence). This CDR3 is 14 amino acids long. About this clonotype: The antigen is not known. The germline gene is not matched at one end of the junction; a read error may be the cause.

The material was peripheral blood, obtained 180 days after TCRalphabeta/CD19-depleted stem cell transplant. The genes are TRBV7-9 and TRBJ2-7; 8 bases fit TRBD2. The receptor's source is a male patient between 2 and 10 years old who had a stem cell transplant for chronic granulomatous disease, so the T cells may come from the graft donor. CDR3 coding DNA: TGTGACAGCAGCTTAGCGGGACCCTCCTACGAGCAGTACTTC. Translation: CDSSLAGPSYEQYF.